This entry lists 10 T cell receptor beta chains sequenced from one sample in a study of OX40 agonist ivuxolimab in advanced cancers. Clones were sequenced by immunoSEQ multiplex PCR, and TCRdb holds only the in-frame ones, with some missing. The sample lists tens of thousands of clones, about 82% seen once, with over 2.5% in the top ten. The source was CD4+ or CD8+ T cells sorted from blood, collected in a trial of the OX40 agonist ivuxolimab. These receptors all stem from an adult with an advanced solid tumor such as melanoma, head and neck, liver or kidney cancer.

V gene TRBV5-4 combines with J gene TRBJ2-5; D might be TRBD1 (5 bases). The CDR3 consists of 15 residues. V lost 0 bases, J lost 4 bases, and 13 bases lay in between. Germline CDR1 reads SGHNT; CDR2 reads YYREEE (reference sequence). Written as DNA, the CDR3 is TGTGCCAGCAGCTTGGGTGGGGCCGCTGGAGAGACCCAGTACTTC. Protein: CASSLGGAAGETQYF.

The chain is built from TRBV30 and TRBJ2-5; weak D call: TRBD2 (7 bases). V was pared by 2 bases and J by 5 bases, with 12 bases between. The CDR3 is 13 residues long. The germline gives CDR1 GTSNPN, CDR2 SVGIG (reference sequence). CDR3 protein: CAWSWGGRETQYF. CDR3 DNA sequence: TGTGCCTGGAGTTGGGGGGGCCGGGAGACCCAGTACTTC.

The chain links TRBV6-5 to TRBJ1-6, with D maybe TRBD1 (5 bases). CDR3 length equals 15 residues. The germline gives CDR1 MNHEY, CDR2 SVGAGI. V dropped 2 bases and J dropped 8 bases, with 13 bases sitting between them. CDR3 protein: CASSYREPGDSPLHF. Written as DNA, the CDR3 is TGTGCCAGCAGTTACCGGGAACCGGGGGATTCACCCCTCCACTTT.

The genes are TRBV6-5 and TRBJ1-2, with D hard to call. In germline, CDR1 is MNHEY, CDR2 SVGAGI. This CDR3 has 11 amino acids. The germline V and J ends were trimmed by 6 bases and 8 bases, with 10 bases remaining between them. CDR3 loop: CASRTSPGYTF. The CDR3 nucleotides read TGTGCCAGCAGGACCTCCCCAGGCTACACCTTC.

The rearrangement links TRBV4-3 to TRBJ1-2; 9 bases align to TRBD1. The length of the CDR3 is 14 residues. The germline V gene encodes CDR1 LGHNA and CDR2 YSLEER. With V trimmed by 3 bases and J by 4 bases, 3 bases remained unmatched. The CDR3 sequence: CASSQLTGGYGYTF. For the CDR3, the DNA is TGCGCCAGCAGCCAGTTGACAGGGGGCTATGGCTACACCTTC.

The CDR3 is CASSLSRISGRGTDTQYF. CDR3 DNA sequence: TGTGCCAGCAGCCTCTCAAGGATTAGCGGGAGGGGCACAGATACGCAGTATTTT. V is TRBV14 and J is TRBJ2-3; 11 positions agree with TRBD2. Germline values: CDR1 SGHDN, CDR2 FVKESK. V lost 4 bases, J lost 1 base, and 10 bases stayed unmatched. CDR3 length: 18 amino acids.

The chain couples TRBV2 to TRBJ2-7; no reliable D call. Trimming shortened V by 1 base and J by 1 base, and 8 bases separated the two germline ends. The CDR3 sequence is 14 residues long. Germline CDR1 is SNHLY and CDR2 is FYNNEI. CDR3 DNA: TGTGCCAGCAGTGAAGGGAAGGGATCCTACGAGCAGTACTTC. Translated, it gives CASSEGKGSYEQYF.

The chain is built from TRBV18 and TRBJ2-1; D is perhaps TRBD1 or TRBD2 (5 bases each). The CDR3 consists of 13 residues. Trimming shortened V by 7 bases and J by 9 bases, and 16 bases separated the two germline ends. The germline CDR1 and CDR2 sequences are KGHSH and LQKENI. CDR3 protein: CASFTTRGVEQFF. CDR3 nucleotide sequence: TGTGCCAGCTTCACCACCCGAGGGGTTGAGCAGTTCTTC.

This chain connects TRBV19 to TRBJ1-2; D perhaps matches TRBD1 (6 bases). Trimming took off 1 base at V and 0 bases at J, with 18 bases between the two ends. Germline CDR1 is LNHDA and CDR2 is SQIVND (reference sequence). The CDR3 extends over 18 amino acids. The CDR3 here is CASSIAFFRAGANYGYTF. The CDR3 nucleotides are TGTGCCAGTAGTATAGCGTTTTTTCGGGCAGGGGCTAACTATGGCTACACCTTC.

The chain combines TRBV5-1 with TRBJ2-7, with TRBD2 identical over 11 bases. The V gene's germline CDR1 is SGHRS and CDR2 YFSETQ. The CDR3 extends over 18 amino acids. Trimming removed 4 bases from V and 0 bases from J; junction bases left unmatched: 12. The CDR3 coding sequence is TGCGCCAGCAGCCAGGGACTAGCGGCTTCACACTTCTCCTACGAGCAGTACTTC. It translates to CASSQGLAASHFSYEQYF. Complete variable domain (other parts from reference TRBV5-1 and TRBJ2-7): KAGVTQTPRYLIKTRGQQVTLSCSPISGHRSVSWYQQTPGQGLQFLFEYFSETQRNKGNFPGRFSGRQFSNSRSEMNVSTLELGDSALYLCASSQGLAASHFSYEQYFGPGTRLTVT.